The rows below give T cell receptor beta chains drawn from one sample of a study of T-cell reconstitution after alpha-beta-depleted transplantation in children. TCRdb reprocessed the PCR reads via MiXCR and lists one record per CDR3 protein. This repertoire shows approximately 300,000 distinct CDR3 sequences, about a tenth found once; its top ten account for less than 9%. Sequences were derived from PBMCs, sampled before TCRalphabeta/CD19-depleted stem cell transplant. The receptors originated from a boy under two years old with acute myeloid leukemia, due to receive a stem cell transplant. CDR3s include the opening cysteine and the closing phenylalanine or tryptophan. The order of the fields is V gene, J gene, D gene, clone size, CDR3 length, CDR3 protein, CDR3 DNA. A D gene is named only where the DNA matches it firmly. The listing skips clone size in some rows; elsewhere it reads once, few, many or a size class.

V gene: TRBV2; J gene: TRBJ2-3; D gene: -; clone size: many; CDR3 length: 13; CDR3 protein: CGVSDSSTDTQYF; CDR3 DNA: TGTGGGGTCTCCGACAGCTCAACAGATACGCAGTATTTT
V gene: TRBV5-1; J gene: TRBJ2-3; D gene: TRBD2; clone size: -; CDR3 length: 18; CDR3 protein: CASRAGLAGGPSTDTQYF; CDR3 DNA: TGCGCCAGCAGGGCCGGCCTAGCGGGGGGGCCAAGCACAGATACGCAGTATTTT
V gene: TRBV20-1; J gene: TRBJ1-5; D gene: -; clone size: few; CDR3 length: 17; CDR3 protein: CSAFRVLGPFSNQPQHF; CDR3 DNA: TGCAGTGCTTTCCGGGTCTTAGGGCCTTTTAGCAATCAGCCCCAGCATTTT
V gene: TRBV28; J gene: TRBJ1-1; D gene: -; clone size: -; CDR3 length: 15; CDR3 protein: CASSSHRVPGTEAFF; CDR3 DNA: TGTGCCAGCAGCTCACACAGGGTCCCCGGTACTGAAGCTTTCTTT
V gene: TRBV3-1; J gene: TRBJ1-2; D gene: TRBD1; clone size: many; CDR3 length: 15; CDR3 protein: CASSQGVYRGQGYTF; CDR3 DNA: TGTGCCAGCAGCCAAGGCGTCTACAGGGGACAAGGCTACACCTTC
V gene: TRBV7-2; J gene: TRBJ1-6; D gene: -; clone size: few; CDR3 length: 12; CDR3 protein: CASSSDASPLHF; CDR3 DNA: TGTGCCAGCAGCTCCGACGCCTCACCCCTCCACTTT
V gene: TRBV12-3/TRBV12-4; J gene: TRBJ2-5; D gene: -; clone size: -; CDR3 length: 13; CDR3 protein: CASSLLEGETQYF; CDR3 DNA: TGTGCCAGCAGCCTTCTTGAGGGGGAGACCCAGTACTTC
V gene: TRBV3-1; J gene: TRBJ2-7; D gene: -; clone size: many; CDR3 length: 15; CDR3 protein: CASSQGTASSYEQYF; CDR3 DNA: TGTGCCAGCAGCCAAGGGACAGCTAGCTCCTACGAGCAGTACTTC
V gene: TRBV12-3/TRBV12-4; J gene: TRBJ2-2; D gene: -; clone size: many; CDR3 length: 15; CDR3 protein: CASRPGTPNTGELFF; CDR3 DNA: TGTGCCAGCAGGCCCGGGACACCGAACACCGGGGAGCTGTTTTTT
V gene: TRBV7-6; J gene: TRBJ2-5; D gene: -; clone size: many; CDR3 length: 16; CDR3 protein: CASSLALGNFQETQYF; CDR3 DNA: TGTGCCAGCAGCTTAGCGCTGGGAAATTTCCAAGAGACCCAGTACTTC
V gene: TRBV6-5; J gene: TRBJ2-2; D gene: TRBD2; clone size: many; CDR3 length: 15; CDR3 protein: CASRRSGVVTGELFF; CDR3 DNA: TGTGCCAGCAGACGTAGCGGGGTGGTCACCGGGGAGCTGTTTTTT
V gene: TRBV5-1; J gene: TRBJ2-1; D gene: -; clone size: -; CDR3 length: 13; CDR3 protein: CASTQGTNNEQFF; CDR3 DNA: TGCGCCAGCACCCAGGGGACTAACAATGAGCAGTTCTTC
V gene: TRBV18; J gene: TRBJ2-1; D gene: TRBD1; clone size: few; CDR3 length: 16; CDR3 protein: CASSPEPGQGDNEQFF; CDR3 DNA: TGTGCCAGCTCACCAGAGCCGGGACAGGGCGACAATGAGCAGTTCTTC
V gene: TRBV28; J gene: TRBJ2-7; D gene: TRBD1; clone size: many; CDR3 length: 14; CDR3 protein: CASSLQGAAYEQYF; CDR3 DNA: TGTGCCAGCAGTTTACAGGGGGCGGCCTACGAGCAGTACTTC
V gene: TRBV7-9; J gene: TRBJ2-1; D gene: TRBD2; clone size: -; CDR3 length: 16; CDR3 protein: CASSSPLKRDSNEQFF; CDR3 DNA: TGTGCCAGCAGCTCGCCCCTAAAGCGGGATAGCAATGAGCAGTTCTTC
V gene: TRBV16; J gene: TRBJ2-6; D gene: -; clone size: many; CDR3 length: 15; CDR3 protein: CASSFKASGANVLTF; CDR3 DNA: TGTGCCAGCAGCTTCAAGGCCTCTGGGGCCAACGTCCTGACTTTC
V gene: TRBV15; J gene: TRBJ1-5; D gene: TRBD1; clone size: many; CDR3 length: 15; CDR3 protein: CATSRVTGGDQPQHF; CDR3 DNA: TGTGCCACCAGCAGAGTTACAGGGGGGGATCAGCCCCAGCATTTT
V gene: TRBV16; J gene: TRBJ1-1; D gene: TRBD1; clone size: few; CDR3 length: 21; CDR3 protein: CASSPARDSTTRSNMNTEAFF; CDR3 DNA: TGTGCCAGCAGCCCCGCCAGGGACAGTACTACCAGATCTAACATGAACACTGAAGCTTTCTTT
V gene: TRBV21-1; J gene: TRBJ2-1; D gene: -; clone size: many; CDR3 length: 17; CDR3 protein: CASSKASGGVAYNEQFF; CDR3 DNA: TGTGCCAGCAGCAAAGCGTCAGGGGGGGTTGCCTACAATGAGCAGTTCTTC
V gene: TRBV5-1; J gene: TRBJ1-1; D gene: -; clone size: many; CDR3 length: 16; CDR3 protein: CASSLRVPGANTEAFF; CDR3 DNA: TGCGCCAGCAGCTTGAGGGTACCAGGGGCGAACACTGAAGCTTTCTTT
V gene: TRBV5-1; J gene: TRBJ2-5; D gene: -; clone size: many; CDR3 length: 13; CDR3 protein: CASAEGTQETQYF; CDR3 DNA: TGCGCCAGCGCCGAAGGAACCCAAGAGACCCAGTACTTC
V gene: TRBV5-1; J gene: TRBJ2-4; D gene: -; clone size: many; CDR3 length: 13; CDR3 protein: CASSYNAKNIQYF; CDR3 DNA: TGCGCCAGCAGCTACAATGCCAAAAACATTCAGTACTTC